Here is one T cell receptor beta chain with its context. The sample is drawn from a study of blood T cell repertoires in COVID-19. The wider study: Both acute and convalescent COVID-19 samples were obtained from the United States, Italy and Spain. PBMCs, B-cell-depleted T cells, or T cells were the source of the cDNA or gDNA that made up the material.

Authors' processing steps: Amplified reference gene primers provided the basis for estimating nucleated cell counts. Profiled with immunoSEQ multiplex PCR; TCRdb holds only in-frame clones, not every one. V and J calls and clone size come straight from that table; D and trimming were deduced from the DNA. The table lists a few hundred thousand clones, around 81% of them singletons, with 7.4% in the top ten. Participants had their cohort set by participant-reported clinical history. Sequenced: PBMCs or T cells enriched from blood (not recorded which). The receptor's source is a woman between 40 and 55 years old with acute COVID-19.

The DNA of the CDR3 is TGCGCCAGTCAGACAGGGGTGGCCTATGGCTACACCTTC. Translated: CASQTGVAYGYTF. The chain carries TRBV10-1 and TRBJ1-2; the match to TRBD1 covers 8 bases. Germline V gives CDR1 WNHNN, CDR2 SYGVQD (reference sequence). CDR3 length: 13 residues. V gave up 9 bases and J gave up 4 bases; unmatched junction bases: 7.